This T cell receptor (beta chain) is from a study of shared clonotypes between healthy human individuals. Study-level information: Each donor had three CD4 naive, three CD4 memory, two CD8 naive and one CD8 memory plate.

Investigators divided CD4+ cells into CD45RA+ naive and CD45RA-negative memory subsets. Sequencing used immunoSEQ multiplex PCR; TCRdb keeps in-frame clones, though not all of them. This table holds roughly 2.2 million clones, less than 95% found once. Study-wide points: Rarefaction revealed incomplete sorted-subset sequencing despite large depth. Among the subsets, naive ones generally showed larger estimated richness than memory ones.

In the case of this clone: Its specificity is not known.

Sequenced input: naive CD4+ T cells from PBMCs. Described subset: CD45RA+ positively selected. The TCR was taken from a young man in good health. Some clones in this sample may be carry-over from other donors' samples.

The DNA of the CDR3 is TGTGCCAGCATAGGACAGGGTATTAGCAATCAGCCCCAGCATTTT. It translates to CASIGQGISNQPQHF. This chain uses TRBV6-6 with TRBJ1-5, with 8 bases lining up with TRBD1. Germline V gives CDR1 MNHNY, CDR2 SVGAGI (reference sequence). J was trimmed by 0 bases and V by 7 bases; bases with no gene match: 5. CDR3 size: 15 residues.